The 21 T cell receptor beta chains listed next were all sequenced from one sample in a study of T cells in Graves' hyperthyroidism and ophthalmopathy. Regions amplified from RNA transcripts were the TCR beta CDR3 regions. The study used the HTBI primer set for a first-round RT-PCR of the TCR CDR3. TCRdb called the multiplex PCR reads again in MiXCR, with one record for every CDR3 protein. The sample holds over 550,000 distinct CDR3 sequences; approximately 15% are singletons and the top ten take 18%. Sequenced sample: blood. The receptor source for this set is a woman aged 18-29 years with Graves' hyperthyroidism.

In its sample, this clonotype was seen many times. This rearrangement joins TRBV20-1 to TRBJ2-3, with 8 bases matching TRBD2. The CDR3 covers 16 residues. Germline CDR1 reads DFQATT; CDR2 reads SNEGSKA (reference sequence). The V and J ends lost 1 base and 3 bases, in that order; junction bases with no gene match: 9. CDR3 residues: CSARVPRGVRTDTQYF. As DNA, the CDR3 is TGCAGTGCTAGAGTTCCGCGGGGGGTTAGGACAGATACGCAGTATTTT.

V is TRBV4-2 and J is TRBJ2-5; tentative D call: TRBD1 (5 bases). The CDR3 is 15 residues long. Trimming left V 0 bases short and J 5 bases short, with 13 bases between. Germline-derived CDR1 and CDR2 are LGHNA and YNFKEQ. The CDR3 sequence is CASSQDWVGRETQYF. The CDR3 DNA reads TGTGCCAGCAGCCAAGATTGGGTGGGGCGGGAGACCCAGTACTTC.

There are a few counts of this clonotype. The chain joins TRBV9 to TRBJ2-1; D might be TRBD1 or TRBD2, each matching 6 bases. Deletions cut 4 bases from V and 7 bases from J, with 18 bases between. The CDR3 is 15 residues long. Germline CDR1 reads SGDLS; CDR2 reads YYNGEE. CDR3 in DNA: TGTGCCAGCAGCCCACATGGGGGGCGCGGGAATGAGCAGTTCTTC. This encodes CASSPHGGRGNEQFF.

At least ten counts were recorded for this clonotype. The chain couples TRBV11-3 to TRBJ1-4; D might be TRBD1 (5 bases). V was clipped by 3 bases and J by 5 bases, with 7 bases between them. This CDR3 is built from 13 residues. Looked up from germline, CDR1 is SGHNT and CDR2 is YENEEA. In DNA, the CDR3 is TGTGCCAGCAGCTTCGAGGGGAATGAAAAACTGTTTTTT. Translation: CASSFEGNEKLFF.

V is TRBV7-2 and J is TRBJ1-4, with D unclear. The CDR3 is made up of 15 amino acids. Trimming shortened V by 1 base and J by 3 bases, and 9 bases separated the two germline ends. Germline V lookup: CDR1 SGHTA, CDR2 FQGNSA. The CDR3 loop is CASSLDGSSNEKLFF. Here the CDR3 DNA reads TGTGCCAGCAGCTTAGACGGGTCTTCTAATGAAAAACTGTTTTTT.

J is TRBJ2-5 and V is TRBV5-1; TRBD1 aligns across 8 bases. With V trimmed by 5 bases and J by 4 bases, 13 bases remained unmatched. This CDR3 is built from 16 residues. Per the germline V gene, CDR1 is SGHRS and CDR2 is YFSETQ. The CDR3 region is CASRNGLGQGGETQYF. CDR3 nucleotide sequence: TGCGCCAGCAGAAACGGCCTAGGACAGGGCGGAGAGACCCAGTACTTC.

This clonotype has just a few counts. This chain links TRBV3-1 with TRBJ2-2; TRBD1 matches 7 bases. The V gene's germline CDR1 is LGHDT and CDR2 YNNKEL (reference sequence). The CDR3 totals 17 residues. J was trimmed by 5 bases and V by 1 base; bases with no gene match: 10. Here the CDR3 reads CASSQAQTGIQTGELFF. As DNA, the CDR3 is TGTGCCAGCAGCCAAGCCCAGACAGGGATCCAGACCGGGGAGCTGTTTTTT.

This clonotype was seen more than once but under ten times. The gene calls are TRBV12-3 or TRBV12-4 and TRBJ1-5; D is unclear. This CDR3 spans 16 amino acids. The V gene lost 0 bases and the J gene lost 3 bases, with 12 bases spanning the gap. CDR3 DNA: TGTGCCAGCAGTTTAGCAGCACCCGGGATCAATCAGCCCCAGCATTTT. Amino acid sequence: CASSLAAPGINQPQHF.

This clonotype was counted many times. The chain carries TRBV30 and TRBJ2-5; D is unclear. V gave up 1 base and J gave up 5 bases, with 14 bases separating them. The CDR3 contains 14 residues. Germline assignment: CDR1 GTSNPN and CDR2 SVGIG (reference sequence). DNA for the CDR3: TGTGCCTGGAGTGGGAACACCCGAAGGGAGACCCAGTACTTC. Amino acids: CAWSGNTRRETQYF.

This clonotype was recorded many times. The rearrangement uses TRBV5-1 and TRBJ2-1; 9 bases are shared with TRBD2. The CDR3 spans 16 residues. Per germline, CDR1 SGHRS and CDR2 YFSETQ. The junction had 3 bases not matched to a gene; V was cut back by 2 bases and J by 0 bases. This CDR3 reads CASSLAGGGSYNEQFF. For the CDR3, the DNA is TGCGCCAGCAGCTTAGCGGGAGGAGGCTCCTACAATGAGCAGTTCTTC.

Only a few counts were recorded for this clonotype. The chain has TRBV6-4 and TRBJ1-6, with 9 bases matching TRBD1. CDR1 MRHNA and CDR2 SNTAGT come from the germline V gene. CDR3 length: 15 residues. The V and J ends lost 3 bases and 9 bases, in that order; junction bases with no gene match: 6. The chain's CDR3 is CASSEQTGGSSPLHF. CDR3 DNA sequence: TGTGCCAGCAGTGAACAGACAGGGGGTAGTTCACCCCTCCACTTT.

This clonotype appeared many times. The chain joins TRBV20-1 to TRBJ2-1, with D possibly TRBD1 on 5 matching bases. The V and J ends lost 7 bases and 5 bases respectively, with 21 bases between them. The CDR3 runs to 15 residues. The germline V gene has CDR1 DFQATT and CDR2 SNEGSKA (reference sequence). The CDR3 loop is CSVDWQGQTNNEQFF. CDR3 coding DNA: TGCAGTGTGGATTGGCAGGGCCAAACTAACAATGAGCAGTTCTTC.

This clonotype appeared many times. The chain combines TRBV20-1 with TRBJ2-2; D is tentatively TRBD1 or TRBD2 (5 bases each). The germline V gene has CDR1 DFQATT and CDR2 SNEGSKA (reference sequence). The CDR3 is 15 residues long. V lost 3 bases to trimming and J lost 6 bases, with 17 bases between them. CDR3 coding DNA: TGCAGTGCTAGCTCCAGGGAGTACGACGCCGGGGAGCTGTTTTTT. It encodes CSASSREYDAGELFF.

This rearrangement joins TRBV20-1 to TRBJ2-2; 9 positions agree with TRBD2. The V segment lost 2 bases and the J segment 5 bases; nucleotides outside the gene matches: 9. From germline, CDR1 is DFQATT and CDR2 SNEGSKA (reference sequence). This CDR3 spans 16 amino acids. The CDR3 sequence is CSARPLAGVNTGELFF. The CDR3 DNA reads TGCAGTGCTAGACCCTTAGCGGGAGTCAATACCGGGGAGCTGTTTTTT.

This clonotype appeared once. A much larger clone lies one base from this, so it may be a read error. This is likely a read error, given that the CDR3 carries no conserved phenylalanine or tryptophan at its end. This CDR3 reads CASTQLGGRGYTL. The CDR3 region has the DNA TGTGCCAGCACTCAGCTGGGGGGTCGAGGCTACACCCTC. The genes are TRBV12-3 or TRBV12-4 and TRBJ1-2, with D possibly being TRBD1 (5 bases). The CDR3 is 13 residues long. Trimming took 7 bases from V and 8 from J, leaving 17 bases between them.

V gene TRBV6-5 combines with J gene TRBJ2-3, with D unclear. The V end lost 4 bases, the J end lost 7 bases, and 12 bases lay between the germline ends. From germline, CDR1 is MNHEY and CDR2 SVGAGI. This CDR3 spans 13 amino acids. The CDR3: CASSSMRLNTQYF. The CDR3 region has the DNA TGTGCCAGCAGTTCAATGAGGTTAAATACGCAGTATTTT.

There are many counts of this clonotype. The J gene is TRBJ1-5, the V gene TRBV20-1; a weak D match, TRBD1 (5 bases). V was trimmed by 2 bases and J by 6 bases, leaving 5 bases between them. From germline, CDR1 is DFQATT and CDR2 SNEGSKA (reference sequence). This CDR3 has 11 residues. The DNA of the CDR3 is TGCAGTGCTAGACAGGGTCAGCCCCAGCATTTT. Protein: CSARQGQPQHF.

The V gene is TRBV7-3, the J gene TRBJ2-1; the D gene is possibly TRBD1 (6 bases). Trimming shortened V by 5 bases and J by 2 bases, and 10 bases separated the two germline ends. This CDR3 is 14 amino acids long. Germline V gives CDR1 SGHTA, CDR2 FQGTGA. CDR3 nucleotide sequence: TGTGCCAGCAGCCCAGGGACACCCTACAATGAGCAGTTCTTC. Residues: CASSPGTPYNEQFF.

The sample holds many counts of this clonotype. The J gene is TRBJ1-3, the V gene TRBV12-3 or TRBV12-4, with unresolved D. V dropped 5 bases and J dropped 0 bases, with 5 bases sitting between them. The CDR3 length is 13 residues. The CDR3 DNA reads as TGTGCCAGCAGTCTACGCTCTGGAAACACCATATATTTT. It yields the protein CASSLRSGNTIYF.

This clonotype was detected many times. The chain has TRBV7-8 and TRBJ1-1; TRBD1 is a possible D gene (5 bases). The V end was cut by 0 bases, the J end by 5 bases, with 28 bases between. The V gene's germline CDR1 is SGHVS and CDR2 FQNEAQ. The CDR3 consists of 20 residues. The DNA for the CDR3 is TGTGCCAGCAGCTTAGCCAGGGTGCTGGCGGAACTTAAAATTGGGACTGAAGCTTTCTTT. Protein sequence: CASSLARVLAELKIGTEAFF.

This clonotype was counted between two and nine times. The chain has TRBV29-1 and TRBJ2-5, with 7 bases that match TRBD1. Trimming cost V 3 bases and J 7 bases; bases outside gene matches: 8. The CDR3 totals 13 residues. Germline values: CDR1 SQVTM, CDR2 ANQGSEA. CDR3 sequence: CSVETTGHRTQYF. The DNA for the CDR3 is TGCAGCGTTGAGACGACAGGGCACCGGACCCAGTACTTC.